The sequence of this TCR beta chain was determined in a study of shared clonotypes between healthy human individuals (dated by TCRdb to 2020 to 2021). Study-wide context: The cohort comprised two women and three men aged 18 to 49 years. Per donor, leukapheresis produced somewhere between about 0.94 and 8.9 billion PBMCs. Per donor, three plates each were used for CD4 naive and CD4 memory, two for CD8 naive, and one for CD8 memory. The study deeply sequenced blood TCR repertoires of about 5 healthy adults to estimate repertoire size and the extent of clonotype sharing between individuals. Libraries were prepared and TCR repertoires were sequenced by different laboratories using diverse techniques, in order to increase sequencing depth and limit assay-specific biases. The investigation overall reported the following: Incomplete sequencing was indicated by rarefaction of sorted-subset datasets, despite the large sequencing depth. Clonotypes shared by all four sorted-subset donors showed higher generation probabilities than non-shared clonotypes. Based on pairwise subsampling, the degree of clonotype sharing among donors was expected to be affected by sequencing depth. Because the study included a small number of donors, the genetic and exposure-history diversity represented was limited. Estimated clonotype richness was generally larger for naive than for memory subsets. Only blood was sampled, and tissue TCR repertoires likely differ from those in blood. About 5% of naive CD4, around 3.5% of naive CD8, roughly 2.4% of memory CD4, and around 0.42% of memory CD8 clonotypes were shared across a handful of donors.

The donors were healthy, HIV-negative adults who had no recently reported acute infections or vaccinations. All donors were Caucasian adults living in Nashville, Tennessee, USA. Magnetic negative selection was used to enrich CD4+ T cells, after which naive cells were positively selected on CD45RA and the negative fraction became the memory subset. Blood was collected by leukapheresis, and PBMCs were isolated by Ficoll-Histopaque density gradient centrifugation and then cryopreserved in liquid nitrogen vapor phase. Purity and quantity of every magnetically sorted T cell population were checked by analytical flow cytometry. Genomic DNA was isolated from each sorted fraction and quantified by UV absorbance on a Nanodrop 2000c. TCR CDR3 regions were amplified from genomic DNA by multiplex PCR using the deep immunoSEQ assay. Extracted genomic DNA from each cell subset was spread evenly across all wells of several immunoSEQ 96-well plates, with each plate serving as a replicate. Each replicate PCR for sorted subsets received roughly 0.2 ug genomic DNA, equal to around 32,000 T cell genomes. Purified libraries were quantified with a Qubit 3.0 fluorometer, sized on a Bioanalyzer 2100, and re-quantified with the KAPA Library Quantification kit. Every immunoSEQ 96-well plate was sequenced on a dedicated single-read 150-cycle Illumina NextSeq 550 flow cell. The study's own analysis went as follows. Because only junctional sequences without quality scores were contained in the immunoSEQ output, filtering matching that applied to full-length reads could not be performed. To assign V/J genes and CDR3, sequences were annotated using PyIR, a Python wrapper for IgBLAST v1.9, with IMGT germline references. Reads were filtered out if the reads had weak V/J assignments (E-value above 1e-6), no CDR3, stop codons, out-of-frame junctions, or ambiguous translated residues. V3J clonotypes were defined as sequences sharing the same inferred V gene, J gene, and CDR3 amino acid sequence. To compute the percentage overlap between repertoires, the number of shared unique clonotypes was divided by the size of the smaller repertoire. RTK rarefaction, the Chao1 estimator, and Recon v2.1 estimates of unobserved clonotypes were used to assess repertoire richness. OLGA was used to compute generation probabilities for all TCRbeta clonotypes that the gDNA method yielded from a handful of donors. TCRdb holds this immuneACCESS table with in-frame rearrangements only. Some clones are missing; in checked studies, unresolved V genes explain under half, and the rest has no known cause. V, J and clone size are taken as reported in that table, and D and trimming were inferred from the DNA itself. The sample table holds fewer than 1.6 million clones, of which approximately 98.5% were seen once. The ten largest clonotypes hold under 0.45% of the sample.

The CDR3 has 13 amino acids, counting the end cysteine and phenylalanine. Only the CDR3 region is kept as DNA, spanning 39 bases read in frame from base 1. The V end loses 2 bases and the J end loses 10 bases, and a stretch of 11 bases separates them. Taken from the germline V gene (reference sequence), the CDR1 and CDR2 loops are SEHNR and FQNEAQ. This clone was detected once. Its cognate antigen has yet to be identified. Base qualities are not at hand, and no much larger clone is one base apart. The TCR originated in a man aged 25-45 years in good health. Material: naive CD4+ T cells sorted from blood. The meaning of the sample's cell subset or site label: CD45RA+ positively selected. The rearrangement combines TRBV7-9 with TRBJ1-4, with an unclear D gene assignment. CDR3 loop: CASSLHDLGKLFF. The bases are TGTGCCAGCAGCTTACACGACCTAGGAAAACTGTTTTTT.